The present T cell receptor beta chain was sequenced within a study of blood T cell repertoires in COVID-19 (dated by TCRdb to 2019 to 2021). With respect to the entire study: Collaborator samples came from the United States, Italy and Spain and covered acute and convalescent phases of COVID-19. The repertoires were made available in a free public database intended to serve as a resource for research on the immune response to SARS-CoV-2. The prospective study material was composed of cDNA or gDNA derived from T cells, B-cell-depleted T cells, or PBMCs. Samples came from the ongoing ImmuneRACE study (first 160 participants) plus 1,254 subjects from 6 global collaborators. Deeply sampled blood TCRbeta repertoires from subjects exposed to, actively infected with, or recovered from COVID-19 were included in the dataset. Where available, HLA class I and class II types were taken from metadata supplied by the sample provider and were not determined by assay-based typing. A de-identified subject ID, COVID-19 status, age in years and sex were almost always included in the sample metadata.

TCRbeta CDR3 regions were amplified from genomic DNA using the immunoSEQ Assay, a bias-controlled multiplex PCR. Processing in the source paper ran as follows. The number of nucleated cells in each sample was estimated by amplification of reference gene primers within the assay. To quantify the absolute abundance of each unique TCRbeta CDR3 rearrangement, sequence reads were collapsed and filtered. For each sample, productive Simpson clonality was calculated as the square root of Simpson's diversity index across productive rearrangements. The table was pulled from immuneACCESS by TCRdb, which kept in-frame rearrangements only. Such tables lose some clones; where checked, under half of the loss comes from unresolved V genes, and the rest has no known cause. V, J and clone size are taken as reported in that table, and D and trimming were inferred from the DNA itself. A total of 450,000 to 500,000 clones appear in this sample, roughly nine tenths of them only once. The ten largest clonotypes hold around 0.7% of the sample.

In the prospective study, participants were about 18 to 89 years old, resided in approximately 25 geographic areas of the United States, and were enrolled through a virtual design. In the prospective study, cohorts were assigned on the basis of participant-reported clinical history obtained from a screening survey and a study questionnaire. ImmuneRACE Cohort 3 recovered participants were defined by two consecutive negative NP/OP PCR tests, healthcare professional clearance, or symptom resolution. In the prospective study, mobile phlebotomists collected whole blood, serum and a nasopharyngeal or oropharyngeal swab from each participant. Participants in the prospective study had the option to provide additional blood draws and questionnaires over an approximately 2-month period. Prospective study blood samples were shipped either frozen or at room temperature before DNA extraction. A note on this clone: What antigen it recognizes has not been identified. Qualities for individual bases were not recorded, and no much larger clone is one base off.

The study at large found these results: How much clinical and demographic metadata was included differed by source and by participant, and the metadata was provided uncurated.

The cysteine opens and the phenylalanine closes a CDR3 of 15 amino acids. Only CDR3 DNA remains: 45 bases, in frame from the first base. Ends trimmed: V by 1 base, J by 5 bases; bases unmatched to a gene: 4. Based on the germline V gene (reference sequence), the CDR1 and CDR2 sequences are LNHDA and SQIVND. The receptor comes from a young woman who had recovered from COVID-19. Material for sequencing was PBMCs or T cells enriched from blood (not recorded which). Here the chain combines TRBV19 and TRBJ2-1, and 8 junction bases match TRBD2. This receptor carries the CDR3 CASSIAAGGHNEQFF. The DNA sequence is TGTGCCAGTAGTATAGCCGCGGGGGGCCACAATGAGCAGTTCTTC.